One and the same sample provided the 6 T cell receptor beta chains below, sequenced in a study of T cells in Graves' hyperthyroidism and ophthalmopathy. RNA transcripts yielded amplified TCR beta CDR3 regions. TCR CDR3 underwent first-round RT-PCR with the HTBI primer set. TCRdb used MiXCR to reprocess the multiplex PCR reads, holding one entry per CDR3 protein. The data show about 59,000 distinct CDR3 sequences, 53% seen once. The sample was blood. These receptors were taken from a woman between 55 and 75 years old with Graves' ophthalmopathy.

This clonotype occurred many times. The chain joins TRBV9 to TRBJ1-6; D not resolved. The V end was cut by 0 bases, the J end by 7 bases, with 11 bases between. The V gene's germline CDR1 is SGDLS and CDR2 YYNGEE. This CDR3 comprises 15 residues. For the CDR3, the DNA is TGTGCCAGCAGCGTAGCTCTGGGTTTGAATTCACCCCTCCACTTT. Amino acid sequence: CASSVALGLNSPLHF.

This chain links TRBV20-1 with TRBJ1-1, with D perhaps matching TRBD1 (5 bases). The germline gives CDR1 DFQATT, CDR2 SNEGSKA (reference sequence). The CDR3 totals 10 residues. Trimming shortened V by 6 bases and J by 7 bases, and 9 bases separated the two germline ends. The CDR3 reads CSAWGNEAFF. The CDR3 DNA sequence: TGCAGTGCCTGGGGGAATGAAGCTTTCTTT.

This clonotype appeared many times. The chain is built from TRBV19 and TRBJ2-1, with 15 nucleotides matching TRBD2. Germline V gene lookup returns CDR1 LNHDA and CDR2 SQIVND (reference sequence). The CDR3 has 21 amino acids. After removal of 4 bases from V and 0 bases from J, the junction contained 13 bases not matched to a gene. CDR3 DNA sequence: TGTGCCAGTAGTACACCCCCGGGACTAGCGGGAGGCCCAATCTCCTACAATGAGCAGTTCTTC. It is translated as CASSTPPGLAGGPISYNEQFF.

The chain has TRBV9 and TRBJ1-3; D is perhaps TRBD1 (6 bases). This CDR3 is 18 amino acids long. V shed 4 bases and J shed 8 bases, with 28 bases lying between them. Germline CDR1 is SGDLS and CDR2 is YYNGEE. The CDR3 DNA reads TGTGCCAGCAGCCGCAGCCGGGGACAAGGGCACTATGGCTACACCATATATTTT. It codes for CASSRSRGQGHYGYTIYF.

V and J are TRBV12-3 or TRBV12-4 and TRBJ1-2; TRBD1 matches at 10 bases. The junction had 10 bases not matched to a gene; V was cut back by 8 bases and J by 1 base. The CDR3 contains 16 residues. The CDR3 sequence is CASSVGQGGYNYGYTF. The CDR3 bases are TGTGCCAGCTCCGTCGGACAGGGGGGATATAACTATGGCTACACCTTC.

The sample holds many counts of this clonotype. The rearrangement uses TRBV19 and TRBJ1-1, with 9 bases matching TRBD1. In germline, CDR1 is LNHDA, CDR2 SQIVND (reference sequence). CDR3 length: 15 amino acids. The ends lost 5 bases at V and 5 bases at J; junction bases unmatched: 9. The CDR3 protein is CASSPPGTGRTEAFF. CDR3 nucleotides: TGTGCCAGTAGTCCGCCGGGGACAGGGAGAACTGAAGCTTTCTTT.